This T cell receptor beta chain stems from a study of neurological immune-mediated disorders. Whenever a sequencing run was performed, it yielded over 200 million TCR-beta sequences from 15-18 subjects. TCRdb processed the 5' RACE reads anew with MiXCR; each CDR3 protein has one entry. Here the sample spans some 71,000 distinct CDR3 sequences, approximately 10% being singletons. Of note for this clonotype: One junction end disagrees with the germline gene, perhaps due to a read error.

Regarding time point: longitudinal time-point 1 (baseline). The CDR3 consists of 15 residues. Germline assignment: CDR1 SGDLS and CDR2 YYNGEE. The TCR originated in a man under 40 in good health. The sequencing sample was made of PBMCs. The rearrangement joins TRBV9 to TRBJ2-7; TRBD1 aligns across 9 bases. The CDR3 sequence is CVSSAGQGSPYEQYF. CDR3 DNA: TGTGTCAGCAGCGCAGGACAGGGGTCCCCCTACGAGCAGTACTTC.